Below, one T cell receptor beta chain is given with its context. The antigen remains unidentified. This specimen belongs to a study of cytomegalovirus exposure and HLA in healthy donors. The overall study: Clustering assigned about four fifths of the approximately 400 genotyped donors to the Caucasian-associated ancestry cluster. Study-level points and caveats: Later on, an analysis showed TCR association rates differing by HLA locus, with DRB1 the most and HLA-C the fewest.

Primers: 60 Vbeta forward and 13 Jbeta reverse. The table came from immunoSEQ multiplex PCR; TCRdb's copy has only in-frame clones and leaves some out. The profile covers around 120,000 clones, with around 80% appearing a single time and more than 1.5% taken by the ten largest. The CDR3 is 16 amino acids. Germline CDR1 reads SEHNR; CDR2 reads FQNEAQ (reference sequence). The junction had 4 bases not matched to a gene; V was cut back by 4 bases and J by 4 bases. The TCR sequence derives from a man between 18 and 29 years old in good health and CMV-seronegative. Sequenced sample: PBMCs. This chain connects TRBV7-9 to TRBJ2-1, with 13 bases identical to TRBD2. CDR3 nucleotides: TGTGCCAGCAGCTCTGGACTAGCGGGAGAATACAATGAGCAGTTCTTC. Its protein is CASSSGLAGEYNEQFF.